The rows below give T cell receptor beta chains drawn from one sample of a study of CD8 T cells in Susac syndrome. TCRdb re-analysed the immunoSEQ multiplex PCR reads in MiXCR, keeping a single row per CDR3 protein. This sample has 130,000 to 150,000 distinct CDR3 sequences; roughly 95% occur once, and the top ten carry about 0.076%. The sample comprised CD4+ T cells from PBMCs. The receptor source for this set is a human donor in good health. Both conserved end residues are part of each CDR3. The D gene is left open where the match is weak. Some rows mark clone size as missing; the rest say once, few, many or name a class of expanded clone.

d_call	v_call	clone_size	j_call	cdr3_aa	cdr3_nt
TRBD1	TRBV5-4	once	TRBJ2-7	CASSRGQGAIDSYEQYF	TGTGCCAGCAGTCGTGGGCAGGGGGCGATCGATTCCTACGAGCAGTACTTC
NA	TRBV30	NA	TRBJ1-2	CAWTRFVGVEGYGYTF	TGTGCCTGGACCCGTTTTGTAGGGGTAGAGGGCTATGGCTACACCTTC
NA	TRBV6-5	NA	TRBJ2-7	CASSLRLLPGMEQYF	TGTGCCAGCAGTTTACGACTCTTGCCGGGTATGGAGCAGTACTTC
NA	TRBV3-1	NA	TRBJ2-2	CASSQKVTGELFF	TGTGCCAGCAGCCAAAAGGTGACCGGGGAGCTGTTTTTT
NA	TRBV10-3	few	TRBJ2-7	CAISASYEQYF	TGTGCCATCAGTGCCTCCTACGAGCAGTACTTC
NA	TRBV2	NA	TRBJ2-5	CASSHRDPGKETQYF	TGTGCCAGCAGTCACCGGGACCCCGGCAAAGAGACCCAGTACTTC
NA	TRBV19	NA	TRBJ1-1	CASSIRQLGTEAFF	TGTGCCAGTAGTATAAGGCAGCTCGGCACTGAAGCTTTCTTT
TRBD1	TRBV20-1	NA	TRBJ1-2	CSASEIGQVGNYGYTF	TGCAGTGCTAGTGAAATTGGACAGGTGGGGAACTATGGCTACACCTTC
TRBD1	TRBV18	few	TRBJ2-7	CASSPGTGGREQYF	TGTGCCAGCTCACCAGGGACAGGAGGTCGCGAGCAGTACTTC
NA	TRBV7-8	NA	TRBJ1-4	CASSLAQHRRAEKLFF	TGTGCCAGCAGCTTAGCGCAGCACAGGAGGGCCGAAAAACTGTTTTTT
TRBD2	TRBV25-1	NA	TRBJ2-3	CASSERLAGEGQYF	TGTGCCAGCAGTGAACGACTAGCGGGTGAGGGGCAGTATTTT
NA	TRBV5-1	NA	TRBJ1-1	CASSFPGRPTEAFF	TGCGCCAGCAGCTTCCCAGGGAGGCCCACTGAAGCTTTCTTT
TRBD2	TRBV30	NA	TRBJ2-2	CAWSVRLAGGPSGTGELFF	TGTGCCTGGAGTGTACGGTTAGCGGGAGGGCCCTCGGGCACCGGGGAGCTGTTTTTT
NA	TRBV4-2	NA	TRBJ2-6	CASSQDSQKGFLSGANVLTF	TGTGCCAGCAGCCAAGATAGTCAGAAGGGTTTCCTCTCTGGGGCCAACGTCCTGACTTTC
TRBD1	TRBV5-1	NA	TRBJ1-2	CASSLSGTGYGYTF	TGCGCCAGCAGCTTGTCCGGGACAGGCTATGGCTACACCTTC
NA	TRBV6-2/TRBV6-3	NA	TRBJ2-7	CASSRTTEQYF	TGTGCCAGCAGCCGTACTACGGAGCAGTACTTC
TRBD1	TRBV12-3/TRBV12-4	NA	TRBJ1-2	CASSPRRTGFFDGYTF	TGTGCCAGCAGTCCCCGCCGGACAGGTTTTTTTGATGGCTACACCTTC
NA	TRBV10-3	NA	TRBJ2-2	CAISESGTGELFF	TGTGCCATCAGTGAGTCAGGCACCGGGGAGCTGTTTTTT
TRBD2	TRBV9	NA	TRBJ2-3	CASSPSAGGEDTQYF	TGTGCCAGCAGCCCCTCAGCGGGAGGGGAAGATACGCAGTATTTT
TRBD2	TRBV5-1	NA	TRBJ2-3	CASSSTSVSGDTQYF	TGCGCCAGCAGCTCCACTAGCGTAAGTGGAGATACGCAGTATTTT
NA	TRBV7-2	NA	TRBJ1-1	CASSLGDRRGTEAFF	TGTGCCAGCAGCTTAGGCGACAGAAGAGGAACTGAAGCTTTCTTT
TRBD2	TRBV13	once	TRBJ2-2	CASSPTGLAGAFGELFF	TGTGCCAGCAGCCCCACCGGACTAGCGGGAGCGTTTGGGGAGCTGTTTTTT
NA	TRBV24-1	NA	TRBJ1-2	CATSEGWGDYGYTF	TGTGCCACCAGCGAAGGATGGGGTGACTATGGCTACACCTTC
NA	TRBV4-2	NA	TRBJ2-1	CASSILPSRDNEQFF	TGTGCCAGCAGCATACTCCCTAGCCGGGACAATGAGCAGTTCTTC
TRBD2	TRBV6-6	NA	TRBJ2-5	CASSCTSGRCEETQYF	TGTGCCAGCAGTTGTACTAGCGGGAGATGTGAAGAGACCCAGTACTTC
NA	TRBV9	NA	TRBJ2-5	CASSVEDRLETQYF	TGTGCCAGCAGCGTAGAAGACAGGTTAGAGACCCAGTACTTC
TRBD1	TRBV9	NA	TRBJ2-7	CASSPSGQTNQRQYF	TGTGCCAGCAGCCCCTCGGGACAGACCAACCAGCGGCAGTACTTC
TRBD2	TRBV7-8	NA	TRBJ2-5	CASSLSGLDGTQYF	TGTGCCAGCAGCTTATCGGGACTAGATGGGACCCAGTACTTC
NA	TRBV30	NA	TRBJ2-2	CAWSVLAAGELFF	TGTGCCTGGAGTGTGTTAGCTGCCGGGGAGCTGTTTTTT
TRBD1	TRBV5-4	NA	TRBJ2-7	CASSMGQAYEQYF	TGTGCCAGCAGCATGGGACAGGCCTACGAGCAGTACTTC
NA	TRBV10-3	NA	TRBJ2-1	CAIRTGRGLNEQFF	TGTGCCATCAGGACAGGGAGGGGTTTGAATGAGCAGTTCTTC
TRBD1	TRBV2	NA	TRBJ1-5	CASSPDRGEQPQHF	TGTGCCAGCAGTCCAGACAGGGGAGAACAGCCCCAGCATTTT
TRBD2	TRBV6-1	NA	TRBJ2-1	CASSLRLAGGSSYNEQFF	TGTGCCAGCAGTCTGAGACTAGCGGGAGGGAGCTCCTACAATGAGCAGTTCTTC
TRBD2	TRBV30	NA	TRBJ2-1	CAWSARRRESGEQFF	TGTGCCTGGAGTGCCCGCCGGCGGGAGAGTGGTGAGCAGTTCTTC
NA	TRBV29-1	NA	TRBJ1-1	CSVAETEAFF	TGCAGCGTTGCAGAGACGGAGGCTTTCTTT
NA	TRBV9	NA	TRBJ1-1	CASSVSGLTEAFF	TGTGCCAGCAGCGTATCGGGACTTACTGAAGCTTTCTTT
NA	TRBV5-4	NA	TRBJ2-5	CASSLVRREETQYF	TGTGCCAGCAGCTTGGTCCGGCGCGAAGAGACCCAGTACTTC